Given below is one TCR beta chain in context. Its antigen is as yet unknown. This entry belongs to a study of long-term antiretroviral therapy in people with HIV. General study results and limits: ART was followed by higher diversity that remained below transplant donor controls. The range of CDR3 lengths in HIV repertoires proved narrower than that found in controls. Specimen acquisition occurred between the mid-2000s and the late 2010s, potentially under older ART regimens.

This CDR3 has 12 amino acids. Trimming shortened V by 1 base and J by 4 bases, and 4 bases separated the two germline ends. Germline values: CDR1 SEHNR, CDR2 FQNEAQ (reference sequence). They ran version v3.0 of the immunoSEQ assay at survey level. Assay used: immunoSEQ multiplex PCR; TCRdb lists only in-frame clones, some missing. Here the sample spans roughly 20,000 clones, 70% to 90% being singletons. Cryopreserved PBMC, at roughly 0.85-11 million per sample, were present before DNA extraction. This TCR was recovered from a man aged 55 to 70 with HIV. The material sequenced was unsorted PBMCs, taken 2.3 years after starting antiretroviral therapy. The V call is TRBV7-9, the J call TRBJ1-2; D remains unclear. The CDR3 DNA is TGTGCCAGCAGCTTAGACAGCTATGGCTACACCTTC. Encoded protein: CASSLDSYGYTF.